These T cell receptor beta chains were read from a single sample in a study of cytomegalovirus exposure and HLA in healthy donors. Sequenced by immunoSEQ multiplex PCR; TCRdb stores in-frame clones only, minus some. The data contain under 150,000 clones, 76% of them singletons. Sequencing was performed on PBMCs. The receptors shown here come from a female donor in good health and CMV-seropositive. CDR3s include the opening cysteine and the closing phenylalanine or tryptophan. The D gene is left open where the match is weak. A clone size is listed for some rows: how often the clone was seen (once, few, many), or a class if it is expanded.

clone size,J gene,D gene,V gene,CDR3 protein,CDR3 DNA
once,TRBJ1-1,.,TRBV9,CASSVGSSRITEAFF,TGTGCCAGCAGCGTAGGTAGCAGTAGAATCACTGAAGCTTTCTTT
.,TRBJ2-1,TRBD1,TRBV27,CASSLLGQGFGNEQFF,TGTGCCAGCAGTTTATTAGGACAGGGATTTGGTAATGAGCAGTTCTTC
.,TRBJ2-5,TRBD1,TRBV28,CASSSDQGALQETQYF,TGTGCCAGCAGTTCAGATCAGGGGGCCCTCCAAGAGACCCAGTACTTC
.,TRBJ2-2,.,TRBV18,CASSPELAGIGTGELFF,TGTGCCAGCTCACCTGAATTGGCCGGGATTGGTACCGGGGAGCTGTTTTTT
few,TRBJ1-2,TRBD1,TRBV7-8,CASSWDRGSYGYTF,TGTGCCAGCAGTTGGGACAGGGGGTCCTATGGCTACACCTTC
.,TRBJ1-2,TRBD1,TRBV9,CASRGTGGVDGYTF,TGTGCCAGCAGGGGGACAGGGGGAGTGGATGGCTACACCTTC
.,TRBJ1-2,.,TRBV25-1,CASSEYWGVGYTF,TGTGCCAGCAGTGAATATTGGGGGGTAGGCTACACCTTC
once,TRBJ1-1,.,TRBV10-3,CAIRETGHMNTEAFF,TGTGCCATCAGGGAAACGGGACACATGAACACTGAAGCTTTCTTT
.,TRBJ2-7,TRBD1,TRBV11-2,CASSLESRQGAYEQYF,TGTGCCAGCAGCTTAGAGTCCCGACAGGGGGCCTACGAGCAGTACTTC
.,TRBJ1-3,.,TRBV6-1,CASSEWATDSGNTIYF,TGTGCCAGCAGTGAATGGGCGACAGATTCTGGAAACACCATATATTTT
.,TRBJ2-3,TRBD2,TRBV7-3,CASSLRAGVTGDTQYF,TGTGCCAGCAGCTTAAGGGCGGGAGTGACTGGAGATACGCAGTATTTT
.,TRBJ2-7,.,TRBV2,CASRTVEGYEQYF,TGTGCCAGCAGGACAGTTGAAGGCTACGAGCAGTACTTC
.,TRBJ2-7,.,TRBV19,CASSIGGRSSYEQYF,TGTGCCAGTAGTATCGGTGGGAGGAGCTCCTACGAGCAGTACTTC
.,TRBJ2-2,TRBD2,TRBV4-1,CASSQAPTSGITGELFF,TGCGCCAGCAGCCAAGCTCCGACTAGCGGGATCACCGGGGAGCTGTTTTTT
few,TRBJ2-2,TRBD1,TRBV5-6,CASSLTGTATGELFF,TGTGCCAGCAGCCTGACAGGGACAGCCACCGGGGAGCTGTTTTTT
few,TRBJ1-1,.,TRBV7-2,CASSRERLDTEAFF,TGTGCCAGCAGCAGGGAGCGGCTGGACACTGAAGCTTTCTTT
.,TRBJ2-7,TRBD1,TRBV5-5,CASSVTGFYEQYF,TGTGCCAGCAGCGTGACAGGGTTCTACGAGCAGTACTTC
.,TRBJ2-2,.,TRBV30,CAWSTSWGAVTGELFF,TGTGCCTGGAGTACCTCCTGGGGCGCGGTCACCGGGGAGCTGTTTTTT
.,TRBJ2-2,.,TRBV5-1,CASSPDTAGELFF,TGCGCCAGCAGCCCAGACACCGCCGGGGAGCTGTTTTTT
.,TRBJ2-3,.,TRBV5-6,CASSSVGTGADTQYF,TGTGCCAGCAGCTCCGTCGGGACTGGCGCAGATACGCAGTATTTT
.,TRBJ2-3,TRBD2,TRBV19,CASSTSGASTDTQYF,TGTGCCAGTAGTACAAGCGGGGCGAGCACAGATACGCAGTATTTT
.,TRBJ2-6,TRBD1,TRBV5-5,CASSDNRGQTTSGANVLTF,TGTGCCAGCAGCGACAACAGGGGGCAAACTACCTCTGGGGCCAACGTCCTGACTTTC
once,TRBJ2-2,TRBD2,TRBV10-3,CAISLAVNTGELFF,TGTGCCATCAGTCTAGCGGTGAACACCGGGGAGCTGTTTTTT
.,TRBJ2-5,TRBD1,TRBV9,CASSVTHRGETQYF,TGTGCCAGCAGCGTAACTCACAGGGGTGAGACCCAGTACTTC
.,TRBJ1-2,TRBD1,TRBV5-1,CASSLGGQGGYGYTF,TGCGCCAGCAGCTTGGGGGGACAGGGAGGATATGGCTACACCTTC
.,TRBJ2-7,.,TRBV27,CASSLASGNPYEQYF,TGTGCCAGCAGTTTAGCCTCAGGGAACCCCTACGAGCAGTACTTC
.,TRBJ1-5,TRBD1,TRBV6-9,CAGSGTGDTHQPQHF,TGTGCCGGTTCCGGGACAGGGGATACCCATCAGCCCCAGCATTTT
.,TRBJ1-2,.,TRBV6-1,CASRLNYGYTF,TGTGCCAGCAGACTTAACTATGGCTACACCTTC
.,TRBJ2-2,.,TRBV4-1,CASSVEGANPGELFF,TGCGCCAGCAGCGTGGAGGGGGCGAATCCCGGGGAGCTGTTTTTT
.,TRBJ2-5,TRBD1,TRBV7-2,CASRVSGTGKGETQYF,TGTGCCAGCAGAGTTTCCGGGACAGGGAAGGGGGAGACCCAGTACTTC
.,TRBJ1-5,.,TRBV2,CASSGANNQPQHF,TGTGCCAGCAGTGGGGCAAATAATCAGCCCCAGCATTTT
few,TRBJ1-2,.,TRBV14,CASSQDRNYGYTF,TGTGCCAGCAGCCAAGACAGAAACTATGGCTACACCTTC
once,TRBJ1-2,.,TRBV5-1,CASSRDTNYGYTF,TGCGCCAGCAGCCGGGACACCAACTATGGCTACACCTTC
.,TRBJ2-2,TRBD2,TRBV4-1,CASSQAGLANTGELFF,TGCGCCAGCAGCCAAGCGGGACTAGCTAACACCGGGGAGCTGTTTTTT
.,TRBJ2-6,TRBD2,TRBV10-3,CAIAGDPGANVLTF,TGTGCCATCGCGGGGGATCCTGGGGCCAACGTCCTGACTTTC
.,TRBJ1-1,TRBD1,TRBV7-9,CASRVQGGMNTEAFF,TGTGCCAGCAGGGTACAGGGGGGAATGAACACTGAAGCTTTCTTT
.,TRBJ1-2,TRBD1,TRBV4-1,CASSQAPDRDGDGYTF,TGCGCCAGCAGCCAAGCCCCCGACAGGGACGGGGATGGCTACACCTTC
.,TRBJ1-4,.,TRBV5-5,CASSLLRGEKLFF,TGTGCCAGCAGCCTACTAAGAGGTGAAAAACTGTTTTTT
.,TRBJ2-1,TRBD2,TRBV6-7,CASSSSGGVSYNEQFF,TGTGCCAGCAGTTCTAGCGGAGGTGTTTCCTACAATGAGCAGTTCTTC
.,TRBJ1-3,.,TRBV18,CASSPNRAGNTIYF,TGTGCCAGCTCACCAAACAGGGCTGGAAACACCATATATTTT
.,TRBJ1-6,.,TRBV10-3,CAISDPQDGTPLHF,TGTGCCATCAGTGACCCCCAAGACGGGACACCCCTCCACTTT
.,TRBJ2-7,TRBD2,TRBV14,CASSQGAGVGGSYEQYF,TGTGCCAGCAGCCAAGGGGCGGGAGTTGGTGGCTCCTACGAGCAGTACTTC